The rows below give T cell receptor beta chains drawn from one sample of a study of OX40 agonist ivuxolimab in advanced cancers. Method: immunoSEQ multiplex PCR; TCRdb's copy keeps in-frame clones and lacks some. Of some 27,000 clones listed, almost 80% were seen once; the top ten hold around 10%. This specimen was CD4+ or CD8+ T cells sorted from blood, taken in a trial of the OX40 agonist ivuxolimab. Source of these receptors: an adult with an advanced solid tumor such as melanoma, head and neck, liver or kidney cancer. CDR3s include the opening cysteine and the closing phenylalanine or tryptophan. Fields, in order: J gene, V gene, D gene, clone size, CDR3 DNA, CDR3 protein. D genes are given only for firm matches. The listing skips clone size in some rows; elsewhere it reads once, few, many or a size class.

j_call: TRBJ1-1; v_call: TRBV7-9; d_call: NA; clone_size: few; cdr3_nt: TGTGCCAGCAGCTTTTGGGATTCAAGGACTGAAGCTTTCTTT; cdr3_aa: CASSFWDSRTEAFF
j_call: TRBJ1-2; v_call: TRBV4-1; d_call: NA; clone_size: once; cdr3_nt: TGCGCCAGCAGCCAAGAGTGGGCCCCTGGCTACTATGGCTACACCTTC; cdr3_aa: CASSQEWAPGYYGYTF
j_call: TRBJ2-3; v_call: TRBV5-8; d_call: NA; clone_size: NA; cdr3_nt: TGTGCCAGCAGCCCAGGGCATTTCAGCACAGATACGCAGTATTTT; cdr3_aa: CASSPGHFSTDTQYF
j_call: TRBJ2-7; v_call: TRBV2; d_call: NA; clone_size: NA; cdr3_nt: TGTGCCAGCAGTGAAGTTTTCAGGGGCGAGCAGTACTTC; cdr3_aa: CASSEVFRGEQYF
j_call: TRBJ1-1; v_call: TRBV4-1; d_call: NA; clone_size: NA; cdr3_nt: TGCGCCAGCAGCCAAGTCCTAAACACTGAAGCTTTCTTT; cdr3_aa: CASSQVLNTEAFF
j_call: TRBJ2-3; v_call: TRBV4-2; d_call: NA; clone_size: few; cdr3_nt: TGTGCCAGCAGCCAAGAGCAGGGGCGCACAGATACGCAGTATTTT; cdr3_aa: CASSQEQGRTDTQYF
j_call: TRBJ2-3; v_call: TRBV4-3; d_call: TRBD1; clone_size: NA; cdr3_nt: TGCGCCAGCAGCCAAGCGGGACAGGGGGGGGCAGATACGCAGTATTTT; cdr3_aa: CASSQAGQGGADTQYF
j_call: TRBJ2-7; v_call: TRBV27; d_call: NA; clone_size: NA; cdr3_nt: TGTGCCAGCAGTTCCACAGGGTCCCGGTACGAGCAGTACTTC; cdr3_aa: CASSSTGSRYEQYF
j_call: TRBJ2-3; v_call: TRBV9; d_call: NA; clone_size: NA; cdr3_nt: TGTGCCAGCAGCTTCGTCGGGGATACGCAGTATTTT; cdr3_aa: CASSFVGDTQYF
j_call: TRBJ1-1; v_call: TRBV6-5; d_call: NA; clone_size: NA; cdr3_nt: TGTGCCAGCAGCCGGGCCATGAACACTGAAGCTTTCTTT; cdr3_aa: CASSRAMNTEAFF
j_call: TRBJ1-1; v_call: TRBV30; d_call: NA; clone_size: NA; cdr3_nt: TGTGCCTGGGAAGGAACCATGAACACTGAAGCTTTCTTT; cdr3_aa: CAWEGTMNTEAFF
j_call: TRBJ2-7; v_call: TRBV19; d_call: TRBD2; clone_size: once; cdr3_nt: TGTGCCAGTAGTATCCGCCTTACTAGCGGGGGACACTACGAGCAGTACTTC; cdr3_aa: CASSIRLTSGGHYEQYF
j_call: TRBJ1-1; v_call: TRBV5-1; d_call: NA; clone_size: NA; cdr3_nt: TGCGCCAGCAGCTTGAATAGGGTTGGAACTGAAGCTTTCTTT; cdr3_aa: CASSLNRVGTEAFF
j_call: TRBJ2-1; v_call: TRBV4-3; d_call: TRBD1; clone_size: NA; cdr3_nt: TGCGCCAGCAGCCCTCGACAGGGTACCTACAATGAGCAGTTCTTC; cdr3_aa: CASSPRQGTYNEQFF
j_call: TRBJ1-2; v_call: TRBV2; d_call: NA; clone_size: NA; cdr3_nt: TGTGCCAGCAGGAGTGGAAGTAGGTGGATTCATGGCTACACCTTC; cdr3_aa: CASRSGSRWIHGYTF
j_call: TRBJ2-1; v_call: TRBV7-9; d_call: NA; clone_size: NA; cdr3_nt: TGTGCCAGCAGCTTGCCGGGTTCCTACAATGAGCAGTTCTTC; cdr3_aa: CASSLPGSYNEQFF
j_call: TRBJ1-1; v_call: TRBV7-9; d_call: NA; clone_size: NA; cdr3_nt: TGTGCCAGCAGCCCGGAGGGAGGGGTTGAAGCTTTCTTT; cdr3_aa: CASSPEGGVEAFF
j_call: TRBJ2-1; v_call: TRBV4-3; d_call: TRBD2; clone_size: NA; cdr3_nt: TGCGCCAGCAGCCAAGACCCCCTTAACGGGGGGGCCGATGAGCAGTTCTTC; cdr3_aa: CASSQDPLNGGADEQFF
j_call: TRBJ2-3; v_call: TRBV11-1; d_call: TRBD1; clone_size: NA; cdr3_nt: TGTGCCAGCAGCTTAGTTGGACAGGGATCAGATACGCAGTATTTT; cdr3_aa: CASSLVGQGSDTQYF
j_call: TRBJ2-1; v_call: TRBV6-5; d_call: NA; clone_size: NA; cdr3_nt: TGTGCCAGCAGTTCCCCAGCAAGGCGCGGGTACAATGAGCAGTTCTTC; cdr3_aa: CASSSPARRGYNEQFF
j_call: TRBJ1-4; v_call: TRBV9; d_call: TRBD1; clone_size: few; cdr3_nt: TGTGCCAGCAGCGGGACAGGGCGTGACCTTGAGGAACTGTTTTTT; cdr3_aa: CASSGTGRDLEELFF
j_call: TRBJ1-1; v_call: TRBV29-1; d_call: TRBD1; clone_size: NA; cdr3_nt: TGCAGCGTTGAAGATTACTTCCCTTATATCGGACAGGGGGGCACTGAAGCTTTCTTT; cdr3_aa: CSVEDYFPYIGQGGTEAFF
j_call: TRBJ2-7; v_call: TRBV5-5; d_call: NA; clone_size: NA; cdr3_nt: TGTGCCAGCAGCTTGGAATGGAGAAATTACGAGCAGTACTTC; cdr3_aa: CASSLEWRNYEQYF
j_call: TRBJ2-3; v_call: TRBV7-9; d_call: NA; clone_size: once; cdr3_nt: TGTGCCAGCAGCCCTACAGGGTTCAACACAGATACGCAGTATTTT; cdr3_aa: CASSPTGFNTDTQYF
j_call: TRBJ1-4; v_call: TRBV4-3; d_call: NA; clone_size: NA; cdr3_nt: TGCGCCAGCAGCCAGGGGGGGTCCGAGATGGTAAAACTGTTTTTT; cdr3_aa: CASSQGGSEMVKLFF
j_call: TRBJ2-3; v_call: TRBV7-6; d_call: NA; clone_size: NA; cdr3_nt: TGTGCCAGCAGCTCCGGAGTGGACACAGATACGCAGTATTTT; cdr3_aa: CASSSGVDTDTQYF
j_call: TRBJ2-5; v_call: TRBV6-6; d_call: NA; clone_size: NA; cdr3_nt: TGTGCCAGCAGTTACAGGGGCAGGAGGGGAGAGACCCAGTACTTC; cdr3_aa: CASSYRGRRGETQYF
j_call: TRBJ2-2; v_call: TRBV4-1; d_call: TRBD1; clone_size: NA; cdr3_nt: TGCGCCAGCAGCCAAGATTGGGCAGGGGGCGCGAACGGGGAGCTGTTTTTT; cdr3_aa: CASSQDWAGGANGELFF
j_call: TRBJ2-1; v_call: TRBV18; d_call: NA; clone_size: NA; cdr3_nt: TGTGCCAGCTCACTGTACGGGCGGAATGAGCAGTTCTTC; cdr3_aa: CASSLYGRNEQFF
j_call: TRBJ2-1; v_call: TRBV4-3; d_call: NA; clone_size: once; cdr3_nt: TGCGCCAGCAGCCAAGGAGTAGTCGCGGATGAGCAGTTCTTC; cdr3_aa: CASSQGVVADEQFF
j_call: TRBJ2-2; v_call: TRBV5-4; d_call: TRBD2; clone_size: few; cdr3_nt: TGTGCCAGCAGCTTTGGCAGCGGGGGACTCGATATCACCGGGGAGCTGTTTTTT; cdr3_aa: CASSFGSGGLDITGELFF
j_call: TRBJ1-5; v_call: TRBV9; d_call: TRBD1; clone_size: NA; cdr3_nt: TGTGCCAGCAGCGCCGGGACAGGGGAATGGCAGCCCCAGCATTTT; cdr3_aa: CASSAGTGEWQPQHF
j_call: TRBJ2-3; v_call: TRBV5-4; d_call: NA; clone_size: few; cdr3_nt: TGTGCCAGCAGCTTCGGCACAGATACGCAGTATTTT; cdr3_aa: CASSFGTDTQYF
j_call: TRBJ2-5; v_call: TRBV30; d_call: NA; clone_size: NA; cdr3_nt: TGTGCCTGGAGTTACGGCAGGGGCGGCCCCCAAGAGACCCAGTACTTC; cdr3_aa: CAWSYGRGGPQETQYF
j_call: TRBJ2-1; v_call: TRBV11-2; d_call: TRBD2; clone_size: once; cdr3_nt: TGTGCCAGCAGCTTAGGACTAGCGGGTAGCTCCTACAATGAGCAGTTCTTC; cdr3_aa: CASSLGLAGSSYNEQFF
j_call: TRBJ2-7; v_call: TRBV7-9; d_call: NA; clone_size: once; cdr3_nt: TGTGCCAGCAGCTCCTACTACGAGCAGTACTTC; cdr3_aa: CASSSYYEQYF
j_call: TRBJ1-3; v_call: TRBV13; d_call: TRBD1; clone_size: NA; cdr3_nt: TGTGCCAGCAGTCAACACTCCGGGACAGAGTTCTCTGGAAACACCATATATTTT; cdr3_aa: CASSQHSGTEFSGNTIYF
j_call: TRBJ1-1; v_call: TRBV7-2; d_call: TRBD1; clone_size: NA; cdr3_nt: TGCGCCAGCACCCGGGACAGTGGGAGAGGTGGCACTGAAGCTTTCTTT; cdr3_aa: CASTRDSGRGGTEAFF
j_call: TRBJ2-5; v_call: TRBV5-7; d_call: TRBD2; clone_size: NA; cdr3_nt: TGTGCCAGCAGCAGGACTAGCGGGCACCAAGAGACCCAGTACTTC; cdr3_aa: CASSRTSGHQETQYF
j_call: TRBJ1-5; v_call: TRBV5-6; d_call: TRBD1; clone_size: NA; cdr3_nt: TGTGCCAGCAGCCCCGGACAGGGTAGCAATCAGCCCCAGCATTTT; cdr3_aa: CASSPGQGSNQPQHF
j_call: TRBJ2-5; v_call: TRBV5-4; d_call: NA; clone_size: NA; cdr3_nt: TGTGCCAGCAGCGTGGACTACCCCGGGGAGACCCAGTACTTC; cdr3_aa: CASSVDYPGETQYF
j_call: TRBJ1-1; v_call: TRBV4-1; d_call: NA; clone_size: NA; cdr3_nt: TGCGCCAGCAGCCAAGCTTCCCCTAGTGGCACTGAAGCTTTCTTT; cdr3_aa: CASSQASPSGTEAFF
j_call: TRBJ2-1; v_call: TRBV14; d_call: TRBD2; clone_size: few; cdr3_nt: TGTGCCAGCAGCCACACTAGCGGGGGGGCCGGTGAGCAGTTCTTC; cdr3_aa: CASSHTSGGAGEQFF
j_call: TRBJ2-6; v_call: TRBV5-1; d_call: TRBD1; clone_size: NA; cdr3_nt: TGCGCCAGCAGCTCAGACCACAGGGGGCGCAGGAGTTCCGGGGCCAACGTCCTGACTTTC; cdr3_aa: CASSSDHRGRRSSGANVLTF
j_call: TRBJ2-1; v_call: TRBV5-4; d_call: NA; clone_size: medium-sized; cdr3_nt: TGTGCCAGCAGCCCTCTCGGGAACAATGAGCAGTTCTTC; cdr3_aa: CASSPLGNNEQFF
j_call: TRBJ2-2; v_call: TRBV9; d_call: NA; clone_size: NA; cdr3_nt: TGTGCCAGCAGCGTAGGACGGGGCAACACCGGGGAGCTGTTTTTT; cdr3_aa: CASSVGRGNTGELFF
j_call: TRBJ2-1; v_call: TRBV29-1; d_call: TRBD2; clone_size: NA; cdr3_nt: TGCAGCGTAGAACCGGGACTAGCGGGAGCTCGGGATGAGCAGTTCTTC; cdr3_aa: CSVEPGLAGARDEQFF
j_call: TRBJ1-1; v_call: TRBV7-9; d_call: NA; clone_size: NA; cdr3_nt: TGTGCCAGCAGCTTAGCGCTAGGGGGAGTGAACACTGAAGCTTTCTTT; cdr3_aa: CASSLALGGVNTEAFF
j_call: TRBJ2-7; v_call: TRBV6-9; d_call: TRBD1; clone_size: NA; cdr3_nt: TGTGCCAGCAGTGACCGGGACAGTTTCTACGAGCAGTACTTC; cdr3_aa: CASSDRDSFYEQYF
j_call: TRBJ2-7; v_call: TRBV7-6; d_call: NA; clone_size: NA; cdr3_nt: TGTGCCAGCAGCTTAGAAGACTCGTCCGGGGACGAGCAGTACTTC; cdr3_aa: CASSLEDSSGDEQYF
j_call: TRBJ1-3; v_call: TRBV2; d_call: NA; clone_size: few; cdr3_nt: TGTGCCAGCAGTGTGTACGGTGCTGGAAACACCATATATTTT; cdr3_aa: CASSVYGAGNTIYF
j_call: TRBJ2-2; v_call: TRBV7-6; d_call: NA; clone_size: once; cdr3_nt: TGTGCCAGCAGCTCCCGGGACACCTACACCGGGGAGCTGTTTTTT; cdr3_aa: CASSSRDTYTGELFF
j_call: TRBJ1-5; v_call: TRBV6-1; d_call: NA; clone_size: medium-sized; cdr3_nt: TGTGCCAGCAGTGAATGGACGGGTTTTGGCCAGCCCCAGCATTTT; cdr3_aa: CASSEWTGFGQPQHF